This T cell receptor beta chain emerged from a study of T cell repertoires in cytomegalovirus infection. Study summary: CMV infection and matching HLA type were both indicated by public TCR beta signatures. Overall study results and limits: The study found HLA-C-restricted CMV-specific TCR beta clonotypes dominating the ex vivo response.

TCRdb re-analysed the reads in MiXCR, keeping a single row per CDR3 protein. The sample has around 320,000 distinct CDR3 sequences; 9.5% are singletons. The germline V gene has CDR1 SGHTA and CDR2 FQGNSA. There are 17 residues in the CDR3. Trimming took 5 bases from V and 11 from J; bases not matched to a gene: 16. This clonotype was counted a few times. The antigen is unknown. The chain links TRBV7-2 to TRBJ2-1, with 12 nucleotides matching TRBD2. Sequenced sample: PBMCs. The receptor was isolated from a human donor in good health (CMV status not recorded). Some clones in this sample may be carry-over from other donors' samples. The DNA for the CDR3 is TGTGCCAGCAGCCCAGGGCAGGGGTCTAGCGGGAGGGCGCAGCAGTTCTTC. Protein product: CASSPGQGSSGRAQQFF.